Each of the 19 T cell receptor beta chains below was sequenced from the same sample in a study of cytomegalovirus exposure and HLA in healthy donors. Assay: immunoSEQ multiplex PCR; the TCRdb copy retains only in-frame clones and omits some. The repertoire consists of 100,000 to 150,000 clones, with about 89% occurring once and the leading ten covering 1.5% to 2.5%. The material sequenced was PBMCs. The receptors were sampled from a woman between 18 and 30 years old in good health and CMV-seronegative.

This chain connects TRBV9 to TRBJ2-2, with D perhaps TRBD2 (5 bases). CDR1 and CDR2 (germline): SGDLS, YYNGEE. The ends were cut back, 4 bases at V and 7 bases at J, with 11 bases in the middle. This CDR3 region has 13 residues. Written as DNA, the CDR3 is TGTGCCAGCAGCAGAGTCCGGGACGGGGAGCTGTTTTTT. The encoded protein is CASSRVRDGELFF.

Only a few counts were recorded for this clone. The rearrangement joins TRBV4-1 to TRBJ2-7, with 7 bases that match TRBD1. CDR1 and CDR2 from the germline V gene are MGHRA and YSYEKL. J gave up 0 bases and V 1 base, and 6 bases lay outside the gene matches. The CDR3 contains 16 residues. The CDR3 DNA sequence: TGCGCCAGCAGCCAAGGGGACAGCTACAGCTCCTACGAGCAGTACTTC. Translated: CASSQGDSYSSYEQYF.

The rearrangement joins TRBV4-1 to TRBJ2-5, with D maybe TRBD1 (6 bases). Germline assignment: CDR1 MGHRA and CDR2 YSYEKL. The CDR3 covers 15 residues. The V gene lost 4 bases and the J gene lost 1 base, with 13 bases spanning the gap. The CDR3 sequence is CASSRLMDSQETQYF. The CDR3 coding sequence is TGCGCCAGCAGCCGGCTGATGGACAGCCAAGAGACCCAGTACTTC.

The rearrangement uses TRBV15 and TRBJ2-5; TRBD2 agrees at 8 bases. Germline V gives CDR1 LNHNV, CDR2 YYDKDF (reference sequence). Trimming took 4 bases from V and 9 from J; bases not matched to a gene: 10. The CDR3 contains 14 residues. In nucleotides, the CDR3 is TGTGCCACCAGCACCCCCGGGGGGGAGCGGGCCCAGTACTTC. Translated, it gives CATSTPGGERAQYF. Combining the CDR3 with reference TRBV15 and TRBJ2-5 gives the whole variable domain DAMVIQNPRYQVTQFGKPVTLSCSQTLNHNVMYWYQQKSSQAPKLLFHYYDKDFNNEADTPDNFQSRRPNTSFCFLDIRSPGLGDTAMYLCATSTPGGERAQYFGPGTRLLVL.

This clone appeared a single time. The rearrangement links TRBV29-1 to TRBJ1-3, with D unresolved. The CDR3 is made up of 12 amino acids. The germline V and J ends were trimmed by 5 bases and 3 bases, with 8 bases remaining between them. CDR1 SQVTM and CDR2 ANQGSEA come from the germline V gene. CDR3 region: CSVTIGGNTIYF. CDR3 nucleotides: TGCAGCGTTACTATAGGTGGAAACACCATATATTTT.

The rearrangement uses TRBV2 and TRBJ1-1; maybe TRBD1 (6 bases). Germline V gene lookup returns CDR1 SNHLY and CDR2 FYNNEI. The CDR3 has 13 amino acids. The V end lost 7 bases, the J end lost 2 bases, and 11 bases lay between the germline ends. CDR3 sequence (DNA): TGTGCCAGCAATATACAGGGTAACACTGAAGCTTTCTTT. Translated, it gives CASNIQGNTEAFF. The variable domain in full, completed from reference TRBV2 and TRBJ1-1, reads EPEVTQTPSHQVTQMGQEVILRCVPISNHLYFYWYRQILGQKVEFLVSFYNNEISEKSEIFDDQFSVERPDGSNFTLKIRSTKLEDSAMYFCASNIQGNTEAFFGQGTRLTVV.

The CDR3 region is CASSSGTAPYNEQFF. Written as DNA, the CDR3 is TGTGCCAGCAGCTCTGGGACAGCACCCTACAATGAGCAGTTCTTC. V gene TRBV14 combines with J gene TRBJ2-1; the match to TRBD1 covers 7 bases. The CDR3 covers 15 residues. V lost 5 bases and J lost 2; bases outside the gene matches: 6. Germline lookup yields CDR1 SGHDN and CDR2 FVKESK.

J is TRBJ1-4 and V is TRBV15; no clear D. This CDR3 region has 16 residues. The germline V gene has CDR1 LNHNV and CDR2 YYDKDF (reference sequence). V was clipped by 5 bases and J by 7 bases, with 20 bases between them. The CDR3: CATSWAPGEGSEKLFF. Written as DNA, the CDR3 is TGTGCCACCAGCTGGGCCCCCGGGGAAGGGAGTGAAAAACTGTTTTTT.

The CDR3 nucleotides read TGTGCCAGCAGCGCGGGACTAGCGGGAGTCAACGAGCAGTACTTC. Its translation: CASSAGLAGVNEQYF. V usage is TRBV9 and J usage is TRBJ2-7, with 14 bases identical to TRBD2. Trimming at V came to 3 bases and at J to 5 bases, leaving 4 bases not matched to a gene. CDR1 and CDR2 (germline): SGDLS, YYNGEE. The CDR3 consists of 15 residues.

This rearrangement joins TRBV4-1 to TRBJ1-1, with a possible D match to TRBD1 (5 bases). Germline V gives CDR1 MGHRA, CDR2 YSYEKL. V was pared by 3 bases and J by 5 bases, with 13 bases between. The CDR3 loop spans 14 amino acids. In nucleotides, the CDR3 is TGCGCCAGCAGCCACATTACAGGAGAAACTGAAGCTTTCTTT. It specifies CASSHITGETEAFF.

V usage is TRBV28 and J usage is TRBJ1-3; D gene ambiguous. The germline CDR1 and CDR2 sequences are MDHEN and SYDVKM. The CDR3 contains 15 residues. The germline V and J ends were trimmed by 3 bases and 4 bases, with 13 bases remaining between them. CDR3 residues: CASSFGFFRGNTIYF. As DNA, the CDR3 is TGTGCCAGCAGTTTTGGTTTTTTCAGGGGAAACACCATATATTTT.

This clone has only one observation. The chain employs TRBV6-1 and TRBJ1-5, with D possibly matching TRBD1 (5 bases). Germline lookup yields CDR1 MNHNS and CDR2 SASEGT. Trimming stripped 6 bases from V and 5 bases from J, with 11 bases between. The CDR3 has 13 residues. CDR3 DNA sequence: TGTGCCAGCAGAGACAGCGGGGATCAGCCCCAGCATTTT. Residues: CASRDSGDQPQHF.

This chain uses TRBV7-9 with TRBJ1-2; 10 nucleotides match TRBD1. The V and J ends lost 5 bases and 4 bases, in that order; junction bases with no gene match: 7. CDR3 size: 15 residues. Germline V gene sequence: CDR1 SEHNR, CDR2 FQNEAQ (reference sequence). For the CDR3, the DNA is TGTGCCAGCAGCGTTGGGACAGGGGAGATCTATGGCTACACCTTC. It specifies CASSVGTGEIYGYTF.

The rearrangement joins TRBV7-8 to TRBJ2-1; TRBD2 matches at 10 bases. Germline V lookup: CDR1 SGHVS, CDR2 FQNEAQ. Trimming took 5 bases from V and 7 from J; bases not matched to a gene: 8. This CDR3 is 15 amino acids long. CDR3 sequence (DNA): TGTGCCAGCAGCCCTAAGCGGGAGGGTAAGAATGAGCAGTTCTTC. Residues: CASSPKREGKNEQFF.

Here the CDR3 reads CASSLDPGRGMETQYF. CDR3 nucleotide sequence: TGTGCCAGCAGCTTGGACCCGGGACGCGGGATGGAGACCCAGTACTTC. V and J are TRBV5-4 and TRBJ2-5; maybe TRBD2 (6 bases). The V and J ends lost 0 bases and 5 bases respectively, with 17 bases between them. CDR1 SGHNT and CDR2 YYREEE come from the germline V gene (reference sequence). This CDR3 has 16 residues.

The chain is built from TRBV13 and TRBJ1-1; 10 nucleotides align to TRBD1. V was pared by 7 bases and J by 5 bases, with 7 bases of the junction left unmatched. Germline V gene lookup returns CDR1 PRHDT and CDR2 FYEKMQ (reference sequence). This CDR3 is built from 14 residues. The CDR3 loop is CASINPGQGTEAFF. For the CDR3, the DNA is TGTGCCAGCATCAACCCGGGACAGGGGACTGAAGCTTTCTTT.

The chain has TRBV27 and TRBJ2-5, with D tentatively TRBD1 (5 bases). CDR1 is MNHEY and CDR2 is SMNVEV in the germline V gene (reference sequence). Trimming removed 5 bases at V and 1 base at J, with 11 bases between. This CDR3 is built from 14 residues. As DNA, the CDR3 is TGTGCCAGCAGTCCCAGGGCAACCCAAGAGACCCAGTACTTC. Its protein product is CASSPRATQETQYF.

The CDR3 here is CASSYSTISGANVLTF. The CDR3 region has the DNA TGTGCCAGCAGTTACTCGACTATCTCTGGGGCCAACGTCCTGACTTTC. V and J are TRBV6-5 and TRBJ2-6; the D gene is possibly TRBD2 (5 bases). The V end lost 0 bases, the J end lost 0 bases, and 6 bases lay between the germline ends. There are 16 residues in the CDR3. The V gene's germline CDR1 is MNHEY and CDR2 SVGAGI.

CDR3 sequence reads: CASSLNGLFTDTQYF. The CDR3 nucleotides are TGTGCCAGCAGCTTAAACGGACTCTTCACAGATACGCAGTATTTT. V and J are TRBV5-6 and TRBJ2-3, with TRBD2 as a possible D gene (5 bases). The CDR3 has 15 residues. Trimming cost V 2 bases and J 2 bases, with 12 bases left between them. CDR1 is SGHDT and CDR2 is YYEEEE in the germline V gene.